The 10 T cell receptor beta chains presented below share a single source sample, sequenced in a study of vaccination effects on CD4 cells after COVID-19 (dated by TCRdb to 2022 to 2024). After less than 13 days of culture, CD4+ T cells were isolated with the EasySep CD4+ T cell isolation kit. Each participant received two doses of an mRNA SARS-CoV-2 vaccine, either BNT162b2 or mRNA-1273. Library creation used the immunoSEQ multiplex PCR assay. This is the immuneACCESS table as TCRdb keeps it, with only in-frame sequences that have V and J called. A part of the clones is gone; compared with another copy, unresolved V genes explain less than half, and the rest is unexplained. For this sample there are some 69,000 clones; around 70% appear just once. The biggest ten clones account for roughly 2.3% of the sample. Antigens for these TCRs are unknown. The sequenced sample was CD4+ T cells from PBMCs cultured without peptide, obtained after COVID-19 vaccination. These receptors were obtained from a human donor who received a COVID-19 vaccine.

The chain recombines TRBV19 with TRBJ1-5; maybe TRBD1 (6 bases). Trimming took off 3 bases at V and 5 bases at J, with 20 bases between the two ends. The CDR3 is 17 amino acids. Germline V gene lookup returns CDR1 LNHDA and CDR2 SQIVND (reference sequence). The CDR3 nucleotides read TGTGCCAGTAGTATCCCCCCGGGACACAAAAACGATCAGCCCCAGCATTTT. This sequence encodes CASSIPPGHKNDQPQHF. The complete variable domain, with remaining parts taken from reference TRBV19 and TRBJ1-5, reads DGGITQSPKYLFRKEGQNVTLSCEQNLNHDAMYWYRQDPGQGLRLIYYSQIVNDFQKGDIAEGYSVSREKKESFPLTVTSAQKNPTAFYLCASSIPPGHKNDQPQHFGDGTRLSIL.

The chain employs TRBV6-1 and TRBJ2-7; D could derive from TRBD1 or TRBD2 (5 bases each). Germline V gene sequence: CDR1 MNHNS, CDR2 SASEGT. CDR3 size: 15 residues. Here the CDR3 DNA reads TGTGCCAGCAGCGAAGCCGGGACGGGGTACTACGAGCAGTACGTC. As protein: CASSEAGTGYYEQYV.

About this clone itself: The same CDR3 arises from other DNA sequences in this sample as well. The V and J genes are TRBV6-5 and TRBJ1-5, with 7 bases lining up with TRBD1. The CDR3 sequence is 13 residues long. V shed 4 bases and J 5 bases; nucleotides not matched to a gene: 2. The germline V gene encodes CDR1 MNHEY and CDR2 SVGAGI. CDR3 protein: CASSLTGDQPQHF. CDR3 in DNA: TGTGCCAGCAGTTTAACAGGGGATCAGCCCCAGCATTTT.

This sequence joins TRBV24-1 and TRBJ2-3; no clear D. Germline loops: CDR1 KGHDR, CDR2 SFDVKD. CDR3 length equals 15 residues. V was clipped by 0 bases and J by 0 bases, with 6 bases between them. The CDR3 region has the DNA TGTGCCACCAGTGATTTGCAGGACAGCACAGATACGCAGTATTTT. Translated: CATSDLQDSTDTQYF.

The CDR3 DNA reads TGTGCCAGCAGCCAAGCGGACAGAAGTGGTTATTCACCCCTCCACTTT. Its protein product is CASSQADRSGYSPLHF. J is TRBJ1-6 and V is TRBV14; weak D call: TRBD1 (6 bases). Germline V CDR1 and CDR2: SGHDN, FVKESK. The CDR3 is 16 residues long. Trimming left V 1 base short and J 8 bases short, with 15 bases between.

The chain links TRBV7-2 to TRBJ2-3; D might be TRBD1 (5 bases). This CDR3 is built from 15 residues. Trimming stripped 3 bases from V and 0 bases from J, with 10 bases between. Germline values: CDR1 SGHTA, CDR2 FQGNSA. CDR3 region: CASSFLAGSTDTQYF. The CDR3 nucleotides read TGTGCCAGCAGCTTTTTAGCAGGGAGCACAGATACGCAGTATTTT.

This chain links TRBV10-3 with TRBJ1-6; the match to TRBD1 covers 7 bases. The CDR3 extends over 13 amino acids. V lost 4 bases and J lost 9; bases outside the gene matches: 3. Germline V gene sequence: CDR1 ENHRY, CDR2 SYGVKD. The CDR3 here is CAISGDSFSPLHF. The CDR3 coding sequence is TGTGCCATCAGTGGGGACAGTTTTTCACCCCTCCACTTT.

This clone was seen a single time. V is TRBV7-3 and J is TRBJ2-2; perhaps TRBD2 as D (5 bases). The CDR3 contains 14 residues. The ends were cut back, 8 bases at V and 6 bases at J, with 16 bases in the middle. The V gene's germline CDR1 is SGHTA and CDR2 FQGTGA. The CDR3 coding sequence is TGTGCCAGCGCTTTTCGGGGTCCCCCCGGGGAGCTGTTTTTT. Its translation is CASAFRGPPGELFF.

CDR3 nucleotide sequence: TGTGCCAGTGGGAAAGGAACCACTATTGCCTACGAGCAGTACGTC. It is translated as CASGKGTTIAYEQYV. J is TRBJ2-7 and V is TRBV19; D gene uncertain. Per germline, CDR1 LNHDA and CDR2 SQIVND (reference sequence). The CDR3 runs to 15 residues. Trimming cost V 8 bases and J 2 bases, with 19 bases left between them.

V is TRBV6-6 and J is TRBJ1-1, with D perhaps matching TRBD1 (5 bases). V was shortened by 6 bases and J by 3 bases, with 14 bases between the two germline ends. CDR3 size: 14 residues. The germline gives CDR1 MNHNY, CDR2 SVGAGI (reference sequence). CDR3 sequence (DNA): TGTGCCAGCAGGGGATACTTGGGGGACACTGAAGCTTTCTTT. Amino acid sequence: CASRGYLGDTEAFF.